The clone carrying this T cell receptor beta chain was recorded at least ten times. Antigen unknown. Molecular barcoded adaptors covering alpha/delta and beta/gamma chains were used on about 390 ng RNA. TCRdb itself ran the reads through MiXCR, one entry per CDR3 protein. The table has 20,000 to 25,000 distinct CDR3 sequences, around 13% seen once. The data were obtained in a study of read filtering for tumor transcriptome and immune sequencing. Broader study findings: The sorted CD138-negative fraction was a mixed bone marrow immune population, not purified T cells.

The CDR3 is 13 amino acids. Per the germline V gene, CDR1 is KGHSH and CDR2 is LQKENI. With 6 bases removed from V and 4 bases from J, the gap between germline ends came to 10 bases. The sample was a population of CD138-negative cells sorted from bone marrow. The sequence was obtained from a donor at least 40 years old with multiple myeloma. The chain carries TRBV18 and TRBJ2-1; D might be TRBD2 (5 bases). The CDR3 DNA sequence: TGTGCCAGCTCCCCCCCGGGATACAATGAGCAGTTCTTC. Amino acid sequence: CASSPPGYNEQFF.